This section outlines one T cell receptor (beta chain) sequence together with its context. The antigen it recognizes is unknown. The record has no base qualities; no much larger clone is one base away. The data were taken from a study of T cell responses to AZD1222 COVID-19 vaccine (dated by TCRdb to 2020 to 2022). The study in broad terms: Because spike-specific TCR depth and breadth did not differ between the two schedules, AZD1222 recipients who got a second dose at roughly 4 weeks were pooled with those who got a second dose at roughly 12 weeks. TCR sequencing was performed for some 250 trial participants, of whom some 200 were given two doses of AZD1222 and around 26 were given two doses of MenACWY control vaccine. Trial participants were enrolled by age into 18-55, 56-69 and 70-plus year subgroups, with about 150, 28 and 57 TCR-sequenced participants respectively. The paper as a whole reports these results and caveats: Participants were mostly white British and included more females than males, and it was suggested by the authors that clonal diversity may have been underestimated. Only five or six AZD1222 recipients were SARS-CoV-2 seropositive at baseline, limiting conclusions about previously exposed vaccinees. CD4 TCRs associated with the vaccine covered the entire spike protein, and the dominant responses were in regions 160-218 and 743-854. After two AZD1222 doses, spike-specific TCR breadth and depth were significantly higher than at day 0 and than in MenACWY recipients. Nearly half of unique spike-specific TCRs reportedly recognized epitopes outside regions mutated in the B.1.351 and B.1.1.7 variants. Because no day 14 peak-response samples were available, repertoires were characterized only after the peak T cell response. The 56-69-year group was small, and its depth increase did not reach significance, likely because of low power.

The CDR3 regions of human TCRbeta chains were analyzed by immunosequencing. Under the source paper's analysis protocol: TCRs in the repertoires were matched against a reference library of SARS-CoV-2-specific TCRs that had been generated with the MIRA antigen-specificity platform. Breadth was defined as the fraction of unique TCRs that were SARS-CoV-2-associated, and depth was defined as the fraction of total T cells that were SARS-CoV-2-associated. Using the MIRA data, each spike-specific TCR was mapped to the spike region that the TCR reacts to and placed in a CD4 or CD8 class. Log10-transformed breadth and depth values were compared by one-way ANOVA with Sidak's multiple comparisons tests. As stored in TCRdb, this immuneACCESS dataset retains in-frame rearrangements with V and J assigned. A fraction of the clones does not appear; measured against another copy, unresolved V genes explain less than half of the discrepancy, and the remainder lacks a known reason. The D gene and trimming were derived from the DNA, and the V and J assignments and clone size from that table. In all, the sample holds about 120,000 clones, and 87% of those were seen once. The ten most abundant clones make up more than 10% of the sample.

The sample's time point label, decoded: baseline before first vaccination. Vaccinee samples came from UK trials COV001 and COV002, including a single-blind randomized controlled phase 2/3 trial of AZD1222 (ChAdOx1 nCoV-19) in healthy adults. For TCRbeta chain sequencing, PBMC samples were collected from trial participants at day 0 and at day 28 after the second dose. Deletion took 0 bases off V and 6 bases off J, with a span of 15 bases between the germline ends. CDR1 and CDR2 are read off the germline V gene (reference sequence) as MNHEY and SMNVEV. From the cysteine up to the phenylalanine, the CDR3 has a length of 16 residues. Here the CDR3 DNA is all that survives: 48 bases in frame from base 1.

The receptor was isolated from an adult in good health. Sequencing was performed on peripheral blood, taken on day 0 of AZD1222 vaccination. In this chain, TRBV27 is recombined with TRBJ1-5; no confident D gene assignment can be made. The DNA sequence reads TGTGCCAGCAGTTTATCGAAAGGGCTCGGTGTTCAGCCCCAGCATTTT. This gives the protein CASSLSKGLGVQPQHF.